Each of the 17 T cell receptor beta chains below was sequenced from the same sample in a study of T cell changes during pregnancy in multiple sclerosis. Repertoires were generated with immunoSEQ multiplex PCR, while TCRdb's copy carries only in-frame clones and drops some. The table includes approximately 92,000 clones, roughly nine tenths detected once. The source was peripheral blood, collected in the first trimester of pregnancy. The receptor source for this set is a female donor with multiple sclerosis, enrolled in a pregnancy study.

The CDR3: CSVRGATGELFF. The CDR3, as DNA: TGCAGCGTTCGGGGGGCCACCGGGGAGCTGTTTTTT. The chain employs TRBV29-1 and TRBJ2-2; D possibly corresponds to TRBD2 (7 bases). CDR1 is SQVTM and CDR2 is ANQGSEA in the germline V gene. The germline V and J ends were trimmed by 5 bases and 4 bases, with 8 bases remaining between them. The CDR3 is 12 residues long.

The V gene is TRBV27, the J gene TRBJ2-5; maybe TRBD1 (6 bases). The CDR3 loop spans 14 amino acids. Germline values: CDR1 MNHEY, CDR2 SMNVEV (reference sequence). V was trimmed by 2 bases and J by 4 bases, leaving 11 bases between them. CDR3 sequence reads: CASSLDGGRETQYF. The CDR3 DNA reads TGTGCCAGCAGTTTAGATGGGGGCCGAGAGACCCAGTACTTC.

CDR3 protein: CASSQSGFETQYF. The CDR3 coding sequence is TGTGCCAGCAGCCAGTCGGGGTTTGAGACCCAGTACTTC. V is TRBV14 and J is TRBJ2-5; TRBD2 might be the D (5 bases). Germline loops: CDR1 SGHDN, CDR2 FVKESK. The CDR3 runs to 13 residues. Trimming took off 3 bases at V and 5 bases at J, with 10 bases between the two ends. Looking up the rest from reference TRBV14 and TRBJ2-5 gives the full variable domain: EAGVTQFPSHSVIEKGQTVTLRCDPISGHDNLYWYRRVMGKEIKFLLHFVKESKQDESGMPNNRFLAERTGGTYSTLKVQPAELEDSGVYFCASSQSGFETQYFGPGTRLLVL.

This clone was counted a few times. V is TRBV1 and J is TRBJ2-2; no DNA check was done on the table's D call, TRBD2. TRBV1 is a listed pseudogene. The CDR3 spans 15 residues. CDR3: CTSSQAERSPGELFF. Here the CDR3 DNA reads TGCACCAGCAGCCAAGCAGAGCGGTCACCCGGGGAGCTGTTTTTT.

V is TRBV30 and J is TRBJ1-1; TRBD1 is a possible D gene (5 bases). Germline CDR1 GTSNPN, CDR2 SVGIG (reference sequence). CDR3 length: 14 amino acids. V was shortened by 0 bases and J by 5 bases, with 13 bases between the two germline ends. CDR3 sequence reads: CAWSVAGLGTEAFF. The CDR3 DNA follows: TGTGCCTGGAGTGTAGCAGGGCTAGGGACTGAAGCTTTCTTT.

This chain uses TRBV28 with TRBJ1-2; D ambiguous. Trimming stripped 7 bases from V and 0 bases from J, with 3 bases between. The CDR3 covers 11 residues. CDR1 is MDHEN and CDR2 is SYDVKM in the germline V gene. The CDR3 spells CASNSNYGYTF. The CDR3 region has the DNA TGTGCCAGCAACTCTAACTATGGCTACACCTTC.

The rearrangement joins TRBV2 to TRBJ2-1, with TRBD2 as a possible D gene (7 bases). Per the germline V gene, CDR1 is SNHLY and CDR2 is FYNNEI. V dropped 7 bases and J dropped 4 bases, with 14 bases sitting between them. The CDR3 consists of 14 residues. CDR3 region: CASIRGGGYNEQFF. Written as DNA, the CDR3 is TGTGCCAGCATTAGGGGAGGGGGGTACAATGAGCAGTTCTTC.

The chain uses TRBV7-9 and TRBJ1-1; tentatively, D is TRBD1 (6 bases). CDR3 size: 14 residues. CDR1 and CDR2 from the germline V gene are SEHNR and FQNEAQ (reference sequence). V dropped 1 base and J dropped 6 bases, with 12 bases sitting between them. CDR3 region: CASSLGGQSSEAFF. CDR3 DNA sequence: TGTGCCAGCAGCTTAGGGGGGCAATCTTCTGAAGCTTTCTTT. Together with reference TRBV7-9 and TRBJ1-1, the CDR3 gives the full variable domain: DTGVSQNPRHKITKRGQNVTFRCDPISEHNRLYWYRQTLGQGPEFLTYFQNEAQLEKSRLLSDRFSAERPKGSFSTLEIQRTEQGDSAMYLCASSLGGQSSEAFFGQGTRLTVV.

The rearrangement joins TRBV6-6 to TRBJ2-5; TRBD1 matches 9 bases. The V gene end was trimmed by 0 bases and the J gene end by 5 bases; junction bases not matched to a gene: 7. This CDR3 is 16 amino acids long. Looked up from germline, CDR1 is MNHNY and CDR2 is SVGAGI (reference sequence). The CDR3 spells CASSYSRTGALETQYF. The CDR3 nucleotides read TGTGCCAGCAGTTACTCGAGGACAGGGGCACTTGAGACCCAGTACTTC.

This chain's CDR3 is CASSGSGTYNEQFF. The CDR3 DNA sequence: TGTGCCAGCAGCGGAAGCGGAACTTACAATGAGCAGTTCTTC. This chain connects TRBV9 to TRBJ2-1; D is perhaps TRBD2 (5 bases). Germline CDR1 and CDR2: SGDLS and YYNGEE. This CDR3 region has 14 residues. Trimming stripped 3 bases from V and 4 bases from J, with 11 bases between.

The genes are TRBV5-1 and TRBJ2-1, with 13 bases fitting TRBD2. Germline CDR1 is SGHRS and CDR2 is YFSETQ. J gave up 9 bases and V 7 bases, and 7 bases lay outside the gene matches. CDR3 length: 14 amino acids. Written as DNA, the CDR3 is TGCGCCAGCTGTACGGGACTAGCGGGACTTGAGCAGTTCTTC. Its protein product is CASCTGLAGLEQFF.

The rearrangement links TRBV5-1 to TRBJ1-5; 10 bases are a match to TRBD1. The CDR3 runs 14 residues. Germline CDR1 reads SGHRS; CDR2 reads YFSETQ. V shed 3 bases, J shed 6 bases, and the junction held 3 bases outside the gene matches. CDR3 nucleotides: TGCGCCAGCAGCTGGGGGACAGGGGTTCAGCCCCAGCATTTT. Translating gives CASSWGTGVQPQHF.

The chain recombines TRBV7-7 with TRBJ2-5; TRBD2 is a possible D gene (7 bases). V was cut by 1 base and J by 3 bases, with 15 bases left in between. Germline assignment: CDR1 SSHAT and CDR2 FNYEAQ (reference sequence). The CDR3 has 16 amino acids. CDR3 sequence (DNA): TGTGCCAGCAGCTTAGGGAGCCAGCGGGACAAAGAGACCCAGTACTTC. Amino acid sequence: CASSLGSQRDKETQYF. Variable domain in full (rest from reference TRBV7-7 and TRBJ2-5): GAGVSQSPRYKVTKRGQDVTLRCDPISSHATLYWYQQALGQGPEFLTYFNYEAQPDKSGLPSDRFSAERPEGSISTLTIQRTEQRDSAMYRCASSLGSQRDKETQYFGPGTRLLVL.

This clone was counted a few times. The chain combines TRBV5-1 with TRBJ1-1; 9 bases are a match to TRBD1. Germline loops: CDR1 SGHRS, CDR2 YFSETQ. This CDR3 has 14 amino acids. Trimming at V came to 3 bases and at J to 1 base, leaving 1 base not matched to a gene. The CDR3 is CASSSGQGNTEAFF. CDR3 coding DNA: TGCGCCAGCAGCTCGGGACAGGGGAACACTGAAGCTTTCTTT.

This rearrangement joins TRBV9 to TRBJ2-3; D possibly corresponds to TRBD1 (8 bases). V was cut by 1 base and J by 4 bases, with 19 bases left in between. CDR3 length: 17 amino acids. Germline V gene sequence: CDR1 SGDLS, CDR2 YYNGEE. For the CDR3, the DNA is TGTGCCAGCAGCGTAAGGGAGGGACAGGTCGCCGCAGATACGCAGTATTTT. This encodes CASSVREGQVAADTQYF.

DNA for the CDR3: TGTGCCAGCAGTTCAATAGGGGCTGGCTACACCTTC. Translating it yields CASSSIGAGYTF. The chain links TRBV6-6 to TRBJ1-2; D possibly corresponds to TRBD1 (5 bases). Germline V gene sequence: CDR1 MNHNY, CDR2 SVGAGI (reference sequence). This CDR3 spans 12 amino acids. V lost 4 bases and J 7 bases, leaving 10 bases between the germline ends.

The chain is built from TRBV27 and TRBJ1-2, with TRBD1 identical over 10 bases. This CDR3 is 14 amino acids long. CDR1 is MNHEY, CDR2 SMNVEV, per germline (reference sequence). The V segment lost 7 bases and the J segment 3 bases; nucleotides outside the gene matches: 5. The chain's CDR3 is CASKTTGGDYGYTF. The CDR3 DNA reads TGTGCCAGCAAGACGACAGGGGGCGACTATGGCTACACCTTC.